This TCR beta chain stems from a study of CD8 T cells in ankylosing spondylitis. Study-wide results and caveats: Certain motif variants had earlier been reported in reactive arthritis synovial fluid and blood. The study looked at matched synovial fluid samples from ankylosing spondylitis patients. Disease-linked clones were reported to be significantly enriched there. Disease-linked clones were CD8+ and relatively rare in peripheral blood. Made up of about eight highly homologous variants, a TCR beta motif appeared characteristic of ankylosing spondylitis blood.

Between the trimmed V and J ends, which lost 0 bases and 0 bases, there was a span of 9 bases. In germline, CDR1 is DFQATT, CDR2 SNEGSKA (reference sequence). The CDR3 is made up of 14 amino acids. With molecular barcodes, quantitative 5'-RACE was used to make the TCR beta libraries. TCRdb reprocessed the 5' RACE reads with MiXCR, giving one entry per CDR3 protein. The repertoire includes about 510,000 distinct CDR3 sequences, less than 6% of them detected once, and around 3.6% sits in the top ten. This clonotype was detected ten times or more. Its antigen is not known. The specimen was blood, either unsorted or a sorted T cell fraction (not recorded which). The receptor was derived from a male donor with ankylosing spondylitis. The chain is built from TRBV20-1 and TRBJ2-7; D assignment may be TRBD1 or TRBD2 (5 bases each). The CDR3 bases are TGCAGTGCTAGAGACCGGGACCGCTCCTACGAGCAGTACTTC. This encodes CSARDRDRSYEQYF.